The 10 T cell receptor beta chains listed next were all sequenced from one sample in a study of T cells in Graves' hyperthyroidism and ophthalmopathy. TCR beta CDR3 sequences were amplified from RNA transcripts. A first-round RT-PCR of the TCR CDR3 used the HTBI primer set. TCRdb ran MiXCR on the multiplex PCR reads and lists one entry per CDR3 protein. The sample lists more than 55,000 distinct CDR3 sequences; under 70% were seen once. Sequencing was carried out using blood. The receptor source for this set is a woman aged 55-69 years with Graves' ophthalmopathy.

The table lists this clonotype with many counts. Being one base from a much bigger clone, this may be a read error. The chain uses TRBV20-1 and TRBJ1-5; tentatively, D is TRBD1 (5 bases). V was shortened by 5 bases and J by 4 bases, with 18 bases between the two germline ends. Germline-derived CDR1 and CDR2 are DFQATT and SNEGSKA (reference sequence). CDR3 length: 15 amino acids. CDR3 nucleotide sequence: TGCAGTGCTGCGTTCCCCGGGACTTCTAATCAGCCCCAGCATTTT. Translation: CSAAFPGTSNQPQHF.

About this clonotype itself: A read error is likely, as this CDR3 ends without the conserved phenylalanine or tryptophan. J is TRBJ2-7 and V is TRBV7-2; D gene unclear. Trimming cost V 3 bases and J 3 bases, with 21 bases left between them. This CDR3 has 17 amino acids. Per the germline V gene, CDR1 is SGHTA and CDR2 is FQGNSA. CDR3 residues: CASSLALLGTLRYEQYS. The CDR3 region has the DNA TGTGCCAGCAGCTTGGCCTTATTAGGTACCCTCCGCTACGAGCAGTACTCC.

This clonotype showed up many times. The chain couples TRBV12-3 or TRBV12-4 to TRBJ1-1; weak D call: TRBD1 (5 bases). The CDR3 length is 13 residues. With 5 bases removed from V and 6 bases from J, the gap between germline ends came to 13 bases. This CDR3 is CASSNGGGAEAFF. Written as DNA, the CDR3 is TGTGCCAGCAGTAATGGGGGGGGGGCTGAAGCTTTCTTT.

This chain connects TRBV6-6 to TRBJ1-4; D ambiguous. The V gene lost 0 bases and the J gene lost 11 bases, with 13 bases spanning the gap. The CDR3 is made up of 14 amino acids. CDR1 MNHNY and CDR2 SVGAGI come from the germline V gene (reference sequence). CDR3 sequence reads: CASSYSVANGKLFF. The CDR3 DNA reads TGTGCCAGCAGTTACTCGGTGGCTAATGGTAAACTGTTTTTT.

Of note for this clonotype: A much larger clone lies one base from this, so it may be a read error. The genes are TRBV27 and TRBJ1-2; D gene unclear. Trimming took 3 bases from V and 3 from J, leaving 20 bases between them. The CDR3 sequence is 17 residues long. CDR1 and CDR2 (germline): MNHEY, SMNVEV (reference sequence). The CDR3 spells CASSFRTGPLAHYGYTF. The DNA for the CDR3 is TGTGCCAGCAGTTTCCGGACTGGACCCTTAGCACACTATGGCTACACCTTC.

This chain connects TRBV5-1 to TRBJ2-5; 12 bases are a match to TRBD1. From germline, CDR1 is SGHRS and CDR2 YFSETQ. The trim removed 3 bases at V and 0 bases at J, leaving 12 bases unmatched. The CDR3 sequence is 19 residues long. CDR3 coding DNA: TGCGCCAGCAGCTACGTGTCCGGGACAGGGGGCCGTGACCAAGAGACCCAGTACTTC. It is translated as CASSYVSGTGGRDQETQYF. Based on the CDR3 plus reference TRBV5-1 and TRBJ2-5, the full variable domain is KAGVTQTPRYLIKTRGQQVTLSCSPISGHRSVSWYQQTPGQGLQFLFEYFSETQRNKGNFPGRFSGRQFSNSRSEMNVSTLELGDSALYLCASSYVSGTGGRDQETQYFGPGTRLLVL.

This clonotype has at least ten counts. The genes are TRBV4-3 and TRBJ1-2, with D possibly TRBD1 on 5 matching bases. The CDR3 is made up of 14 amino acids. The V and J ends lost 0 bases and 1 base respectively, with 6 bases between them. Germline-derived CDR1 and CDR2 are LGHNA and YSLEER. CDR3 protein: CASSQDDSNYGYTF. DNA of the CDR3: TGCGCCAGCAGCCAAGATGACAGTAACTATGGCTACACCTTC.

Many counts were recorded for this clonotype. This chain uses TRBV10-3 with TRBJ2-3; D remains ambiguous. The germline CDR1 and CDR2 sequences are ENHRY and SYGVKD. The CDR3 runs 13 residues. V lost 10 bases to trimming and J lost 2 bases, with 13 bases between them. CDR3 sequence reads: CANSNEPTDTQYF. CDR3 DNA: TGTGCCAACTCCAACGAACCCACAGATACGCAGTATTTT.

J is TRBJ1-4 and V is TRBV12-3 or TRBV12-4; 7 bases agree with TRBD1. The CDR3 contains 16 residues. The V and J ends lost 7 bases and 14 bases, in that order; junction bases with no gene match: 22. The CDR3 sequence: CASTSRLDRFNGKLFF. The CDR3 DNA reads as TGTGCCAGCACCTCGCGGCTGGACAGGTTCAATGGAAAGCTGTTTTTT.

Regarding this clonotype: Relative to the germline gene, one junction end is altered; a read error may explain this. The chain employs TRBV18 and TRBJ2-1, with 8 bases aligning to TRBD1. This CDR3 has 15 amino acids. Germline CDR1 is KGHSH and CDR2 is LQKENI. Here the CDR3 DNA reads TGTGCCAGCCCACCGAGGACAGGGTTGTTTCATGAGCAGTTCTTC. It is translated as CASPPRTGLFHEQFF.